This T cell receptor (beta chain) was recorded in a study of post-analysis software for immune sequencing data. Whole-study results and caveats: Four to six TRBV segments, including TRBV5-6, TRBV5-1 and TRBV20-1, were more frequent in patients than controls.

Unique molecular identifiers tagged the TCR beta cDNA libraries. TCRdb used MiXCR to reprocess the PCR reads, holding one entry per CDR3 protein. The sample includes hundreds of thousands of distinct CDR3 sequences, about 27% of them seen just once. On this clonotype: Its antigen is still unknown.

Germline assignment: CDR1 DFQATT and CDR2 SNEGSKA (reference sequence). The J segment lost 12 bases and the V segment lost 5 bases, leaving 13 bases of the junction unmatched. CDR3 length equals 15 residues. The TCR sequence derives from a girl under 18 with multiple sclerosis. Sequencing was done on a sample of blood. The chain links TRBV20-1 to TRBJ2-1; 13 bases line up with TRBD2. The CDR3 DNA is TGCAGTGCTGGGGGGGGACTAGCGGGACGTGATGGGCAGTTCTTC. It specifies CSAGGGLAGRDGQFF.